The TCR beta chain under discussion was sequenced for a study of shared clonotypes between healthy human individuals. Study results and limitations: Owing to a small donor count, the genetic and exposure-history diversity represented was limited.

Sequencing was at deep level. Method: immunoSEQ multiplex PCR; TCRdb's copy keeps in-frame clones and lacks some. The sample has 650,000 to 750,000 clones; 72% are singletons. Turning to this clone: Its cognate antigen is unknown.

CDR3 size: 16 residues. V lost 4 bases and J lost 0; bases outside the gene matches: 3. Germline V CDR1 and CDR2: MDHEN, SYDVKM. Donors were Caucasian adults residing in Nashville, Tennessee, USA. The chain uses TRBV28 and TRBJ2-6; 7 nucleotides agree with TRBD1. Sequences were obtained from memory CD4+ T cells sorted from blood. Subset: CD45RA-negative fraction. This clonotype was sampled from a woman between 25 and 40 years old in good health. The CDR3: CASSSPGGSGANVLTF. In DNA form, the CDR3 reads TGTGCCAGCAGTTCGCCAGGGGGCTCTGGGGCCAACGTCCTGACTTTC.